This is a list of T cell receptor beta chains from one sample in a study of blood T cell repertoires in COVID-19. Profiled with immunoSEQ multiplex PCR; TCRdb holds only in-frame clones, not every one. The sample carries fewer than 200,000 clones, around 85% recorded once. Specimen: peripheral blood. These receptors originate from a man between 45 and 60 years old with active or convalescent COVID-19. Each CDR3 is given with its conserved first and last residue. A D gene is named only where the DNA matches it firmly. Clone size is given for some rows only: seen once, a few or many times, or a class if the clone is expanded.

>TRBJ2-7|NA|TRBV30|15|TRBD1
TGTGCCTGGAGTGTGGGGACAGGGGGTTACTACGAGCAGTACTTC
CAWSVGTGGYYEQYF
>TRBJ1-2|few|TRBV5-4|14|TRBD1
TGTGCCAGCAGCTTTACCGGGACAGCATATGGCTACACCTTC
CASSFTGTAYGYTF
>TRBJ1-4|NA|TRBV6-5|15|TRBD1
TGTGCCAGCAGATTGCACAGGGGAGTCGGGGAAAAACTGTTTTTT
CASRLHRGVGEKLFF
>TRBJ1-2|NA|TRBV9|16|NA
TGTGCCAGCAGCGTAGACCCCGGGGGGCCCAACTATGGCTACACCTTC
CASSVDPGGPNYGYTF
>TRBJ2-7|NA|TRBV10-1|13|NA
TGCGCCAGCAGTGAAAGCGCCGTCTACGAGCAGTACTTC
CASSESAVYEQYF
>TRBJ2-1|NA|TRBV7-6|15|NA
TGTGCCAGCAGCTTAGCATACGTGACAGCGAATGAGCAGTTCTTC
CASSLAYVTANEQFF
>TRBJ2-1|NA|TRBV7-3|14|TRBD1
TGTGCCAGCAGCGGGACAGGGGGAGGGGATGAGCAGTTCTTC
CASSGTGGGDEQFF
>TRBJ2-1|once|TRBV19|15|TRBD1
TGTGCCAGTAGTGTACAGGGGGCCTCCTACAATGAGCAGTTCTTC
CASSVQGASYNEQFF
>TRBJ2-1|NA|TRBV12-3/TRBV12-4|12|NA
TGTGCCAGCACCCTGCCGGGAAATGAGCAGTTCTTC
CASTLPGNEQFF
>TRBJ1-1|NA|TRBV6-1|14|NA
TGTGCCAGCAGGCCCGGGGGGTTGGGTTCTGAAGCTTTCTTT
CASRPGGLGSEAFF
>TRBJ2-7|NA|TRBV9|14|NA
TGTGCCAGCAGCGTAGGGCAGGGCCCCTACGAGCAGTACTTC
CASSVGQGPYEQYF
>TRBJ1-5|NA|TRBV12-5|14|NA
TGTGCTAGTGGTTTGGTATCTGGCAATCAGCCCCAGCATTTT
CASGLVSGNQPQHF
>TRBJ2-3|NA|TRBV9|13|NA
TGTGCCAGCAGCGCCCCTAGAGTAGATACGCAGTATTTT
CASSAPRVDTQYF
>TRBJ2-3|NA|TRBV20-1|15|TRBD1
TGCAGTGCGAGTGCCGGGACAGGGGGCTCAGATACGCAGTATTTT
CSASAGTGGSDTQYF
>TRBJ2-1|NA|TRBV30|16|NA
TGTGCCTGGAATCAAGCGGCGTCACTCACCTACAATGAGCAGTTCTTC
CAWNQAASLTYNEQFF
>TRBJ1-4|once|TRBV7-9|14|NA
TGTGCCAGCATTCAGGACAGAATTAATGAAAAACTGTTTTTT
CASIQDRINEKLFF
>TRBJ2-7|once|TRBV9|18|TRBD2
TGTGCCAGCAGCGCCTATAGCGGGAGGGGGATCCTATCGGACGAGCAGTACTTC
CASSAYSGRGILSDEQYF
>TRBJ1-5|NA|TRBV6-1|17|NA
TGTGCCAGCAGTGAAGCGCTTGCAGGGGTCAACAATCAGCCCCAGCATTTT
CASSEALAGVNNQPQHF
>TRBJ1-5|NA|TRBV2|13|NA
TGTGCCAGCAGTGATCAGCGGGGTCAGCCCCAGCATTTT
CASSDQRGQPQHF
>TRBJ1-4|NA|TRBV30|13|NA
TGTGCCTGGAGTCCCTCTCTAGCCGAAAAACTGTTTTTT
CAWSPSLAEKLFF
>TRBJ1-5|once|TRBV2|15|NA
TGTGCCAGCAGTGTCGCGACAATTAGCAATCAGCCCCAGCATTTT
CASSVATISNQPQHF
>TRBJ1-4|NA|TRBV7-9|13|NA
TGTGCCAGCAGGCCCGGGGAGAGTGAAAAACTGTTTTTT
CASRPGESEKLFF
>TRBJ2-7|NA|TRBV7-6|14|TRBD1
TGTGCCAGCAGCTCAGACAGGGGCCCCTACGAGCAGTACTTC
CASSSDRGPYEQYF
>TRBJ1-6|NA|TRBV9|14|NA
TGTGCCAGCAGCGTAGATACTACGGGTTCACCCCTCCACTTT
CASSVDTTGSPLHF
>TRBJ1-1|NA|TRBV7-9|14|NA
TGTGCCAGCAACTCAATGGGGCGAAGGACTGAAGCTTTCTTT
CASNSMGRRTEAFF
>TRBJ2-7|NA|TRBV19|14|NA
TGTGCCAGTAGTATCTCACCCGGGAGCTACGAGCAGTACTTC
CASSISPGSYEQYF
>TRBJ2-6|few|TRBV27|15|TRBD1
TGTGCCAGCAGTTATAGGGGGCCTGGGGCCAACGTCCTGACTTTC
CASSYRGPGANVLTF
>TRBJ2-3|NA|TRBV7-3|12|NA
TGTGCCAGCAGCCCTGGAGGGGATACGCAGTATTTT
CASSPGGDTQYF
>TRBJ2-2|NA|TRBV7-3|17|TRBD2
TGTGCCAGCAGCCCAAGTAATGGACTAGCCGGCACCGGGGAGCTGTTTTTT
CASSPSNGLAGTGELFF
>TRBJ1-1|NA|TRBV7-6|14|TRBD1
TGTGCCAGCAGCATCCAGGGGGCTGGCACTGAAGCTTTCTTT
CASSIQGAGTEAFF
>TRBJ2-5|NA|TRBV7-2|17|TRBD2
TGTGCCAGCAGCCCACGGCTAGCGGGGCTTCGAGAAGAGACCCAGTACTTC
CASSPRLAGLREETQYF
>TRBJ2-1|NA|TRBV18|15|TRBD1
TGTGCCAGCTCACCACCGGGACAGGGAGGCAATGAGCAGTTCTTC
CASSPPGQGGNEQFF
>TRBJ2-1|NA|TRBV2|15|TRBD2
TGTGCCAGCCAGAAATTACTAGCGGGCTACAATGAGCAGTTCTTC
CASQKLLAGYNEQFF
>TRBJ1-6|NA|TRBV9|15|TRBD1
TGTGCCAGCAGCGAGCAGACAGGGTCCCATTCACCCCTCCACTTT
CASSEQTGSHSPLHF